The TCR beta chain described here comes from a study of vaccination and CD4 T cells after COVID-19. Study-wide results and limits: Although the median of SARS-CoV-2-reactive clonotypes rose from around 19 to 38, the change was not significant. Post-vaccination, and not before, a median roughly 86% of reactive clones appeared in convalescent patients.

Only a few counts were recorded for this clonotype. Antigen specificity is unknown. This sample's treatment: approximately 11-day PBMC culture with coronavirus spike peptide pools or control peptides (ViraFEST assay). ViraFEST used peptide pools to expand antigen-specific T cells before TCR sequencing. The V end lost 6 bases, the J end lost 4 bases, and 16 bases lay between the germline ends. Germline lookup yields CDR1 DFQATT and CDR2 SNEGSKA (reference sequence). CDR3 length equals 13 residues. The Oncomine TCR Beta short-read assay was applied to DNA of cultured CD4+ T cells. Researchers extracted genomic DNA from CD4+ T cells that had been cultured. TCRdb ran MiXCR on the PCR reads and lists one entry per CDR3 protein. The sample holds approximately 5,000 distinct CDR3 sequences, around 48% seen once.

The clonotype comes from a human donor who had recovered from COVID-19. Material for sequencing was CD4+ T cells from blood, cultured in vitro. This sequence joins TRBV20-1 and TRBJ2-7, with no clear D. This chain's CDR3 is CSALLAKGYEQYF. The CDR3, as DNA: TGCAGTGCCTTACTGGCGAAAGGGTACGAGCAGTACTTC.